This T cell receptor (beta chain) was found in a study of T cell clones after liver transplantation (dated by TCRdb to about 2019). In the study overall: The samples were obtained from ITN030ST, a randomized trial that attempted immunosuppression withdrawal within 2 years after liver transplantation. After a pre-transplant mixed lymphocyte reaction, TCRbeta sequencing was used to pinpoint donor-reactive T cell clones, which were subsequently tracked in post-transplant blood. Third party-reactive TCRbeta sequences were also identified from pre-transplant MLRs to serve as an antigen-independent comparator for donor-reactive sequences. Of the eight recipients, a few were HCV-positive, while the remaining recipients had been transplanted for non-autoimmune, non-viral indications. The subjects received no induction therapy and were kept on standard immunosuppression until randomization at 12-24 months post-transplant. To count as tolerant, a recipient had to stay completely off immunosuppression for at least one year without liver enzymes climbing beyond twice the upper limit of normal. Blood samples were collected pre-transplant, pre-randomization before withdrawal, and post-randomization after either complete withdrawal or failed withdrawal. Of the 8 liver transplant recipients making up the studied cohort, 3 were classified as tolerant and 5 as non-tolerant. Points the paper makes about the study in general: Low numbers of available donor cells limited the measurable donor-reactive repertoire in two subjects. Since no allograft tissue specimens were available, donor-reactive T cells may have migrated into the graft instead of being deleted. A significant post-transplant decrease in circulating donor-reactive CD4 TCRbeta sequences was observed in most of the 8 subjects, irrespective of tolerance or HCV status. Because of small, heterogeneous patient numbers and non-standardized post-transplant time points, the conclusions were only preliminary. Once repertoire turnover was taken into account, donor-reactive detection showed a significant reduction for CD4 in 7 of 8 subjects and for CD8 in 8 of 8. A greater decline was seen for donor-reactive sequences than for third party-reactive sequences, suggesting partial antigen-specific deletion unrelated to withdrawal success.

A note on this clone: The clone's antigen remains unknown. Nothing much larger sits one base from this clone, and base qualities are not available.

High-throughput TCRbeta CDR3 sequencing of frozen genomic DNA was performed by immunoSEQ, with PCR amplification, mapping, bias correction and internal controls included. In the source study's methods: Only productive rearrangements were retained, with each unique TCRbeta sequence defined by its CDR3 nucleotide sequence together with its V and J gene. For classification of a sequence as donor-reactive, at least 5-fold expansion in CFSE-low cells relative to unstimulated pre-transplant cells and a frequency of at least 0.01% were required. To ensure at least 90% detection power, minimum frequency thresholds were set for each subject based on that subject's lowest-template unstimulated sample. Repertoire turnover was measured by Jensen-Shannon divergence between the top 1000 TCRbeta sequences post- and pre-transplant. Changes in detection of donor-reactive sequences were tested with two-sided Fisher's exact tests. Here the immuneACCESS table is served through TCRdb, limited to in-frame sequences with V and J called. Missing clones are a known gap in these copies; in checked studies unresolved V genes cover under half, and the rest lacks a known reason. V and J calls and clone size come straight from that table; D and trimming were deduced from the DNA. This sample lists about 21,000 clones; 90% to 95% were detected once. About 25% of the sample rests with the top ten.

Thawed unstimulated PBMCs were stained for CD3, CD4 and CD8 and FACS-sorted into CD3+CD4+ and CD3+CD8+ populations. Randomization to immunosuppression withdrawal applied to every one of the 8 studied subjects. Genomic DNA was isolated with the Qiagen DNeasy Blood and Tissue Kit. V lost 7 bases and J lost 5 bases, and the count of bases not matched to a germline gene is 8. From the cysteine through the phenylalanine, the CDR3 covers 14 amino acids. The CDR3 DNA has 42 bases and is translated from base 1. The germline V gene specifies SGDLS as CDR1 and YYNGEE as CDR2. This clonotype was sampled from a human patient who received a liver transplant. Donor T cells from the graft may be present among the T cells after a transplant. The rearrangement combines TRBV9 with TRBJ2-1, and TRBD2 matches 8 of the central bases. Sequencing was performed on CD8+ T cells from blood, taken less than 28 months after liver transplant. The DNA reads as follows: TGTGCCAGCGCTCCGGGACTAGAACACAATGAGCAGTTCTTC. Its translation is CASAPGLEHNEQFF.